One sample yielded the 25 T cell receptor beta chains listed below, sequenced in a study of cytomegalovirus exposure and HLA in healthy donors. The PCR had 60 Vbeta and 13 Jbeta primers. Clones were sequenced by immunoSEQ multiplex PCR, and TCRdb holds only the in-frame ones, with some missing. The sample yields roughly 150,000 clones, about three quarters seen once. Sequenced: PBMCs. These receptors came from a man between 25 and 39 years old in good health and CMV-seropositive.

The V gene is TRBV12-5, the J gene TRBJ1-6; unclear D gene. This CDR3 region has 14 residues. CDR1 LGHNT and CDR2 FRNRAP come from the germline V gene. The V end was cut by 1 base, the J end by 7 bases, with 8 bases between. The CDR3 is CASGLGVLNSPLHF. CDR3 nucleotides: TGTGCTAGTGGTTTGGGAGTCTTGAATTCACCCCTCCACTTT.

The chain links TRBV6-4 to TRBJ1-2, with 9 bases matching TRBD1. V lost 4 bases, J lost 7 bases, and 7 bases stayed unmatched. The germline V gene has CDR1 MRHNA and CDR2 SNTAGT. CDR3 length: 14 residues. The DNA of the CDR3 is TGTGCCAGCAGTGCGGACAGGGGTAGTGGTGGCTACACCTTC. Encoded protein: CASSADRGSGGYTF.

The chain combines TRBV19 with TRBJ2-4; 8 bases are shared with TRBD1. CDR1 and CDR2 from the germline V gene are LNHDA and SQIVND (reference sequence). The junction had 8 bases not matched to a gene; V was cut back by 4 bases and J by 9 bases. This CDR3 contains 14 residues. The CDR3 region is CASSTTGGTGIQYF. CDR3 nucleotide sequence: TGTGCCAGTAGTACCACAGGGGGGACGGGCATTCAGTACTTC.

This clone has just a few counts. This rearrangement joins TRBV30 to TRBJ1-4; the match to TRBD1 covers 8 bases. Per germline, CDR1 GTSNPN and CDR2 SVGIG (reference sequence). J was trimmed by 8 bases and V by 3 bases; bases with no gene match: 11. The CDR3 sequence is 15 residues long. CDR3 in amino acids: CAWSGRQGKMEKLFF. The DNA for the CDR3 is TGTGCCTGGAGCGGTAGACAGGGGAAAATGGAAAAACTGTTTTTT.

The chain uses TRBV2 and TRBJ2-5; D uncertain. CDR1 and CDR2 (germline): SNHLY, FYNNEI. The ends were cut back, 6 bases at V and 5 bases at J, with 16 bases in the middle. The CDR3 runs 14 residues. The CDR3 bases are TGTGCCAGCAGGCCCCCCGGCGTCGGGGAGACCCAGTACTTC. Translating gives CASRPPGVGETQYF.

The chain combines TRBV7-9 with TRBJ2-1, with D unclear. The CDR3 runs to 12 residues. Trimming left V 6 bases short and J 13 bases short, with 16 bases between. The germline V gene has CDR1 SEHNR and CDR2 FQNEAQ (reference sequence). This CDR3 is CASSASRRQQFF. The CDR3 nucleotides read TGTGCCAGCAGTGCCTCGCGGCGCCAACAGTTCTTC.

The chain combines TRBV9 with TRBJ1-4, with 7 bases identical to TRBD1. The germline CDR1 and CDR2 sequences are SGDLS and YYNGEE. The CDR3 spans 18 residues. J lost 0 bases, V lost 3 bases, and 11 bases had no gene match. The CDR3 DNA reads TGTGCCAGCAGCGGAAACCGGGACAGCGTTGCAACTAATGAAAAACTGTTTTTT. Protein sequence: CASSGNRDSVATNEKLFF. The whole variable domain, remainder taken from reference TRBV9 and TRBJ1-4, is DSGVTQTPKHLITATGQRVTLRCSPRSGDLSVYWYQQSLDQGLQFLIQYYNGEERAKGNILERFSAQQFPDLHSELNLSSLELGDSALYFCASSGNRDSVATNEKLFFGSGTQLSVL.

The rearrangement joins TRBV5-8 to TRBJ1-1; a weak D match, TRBD1 (6 bases). CDR3 length equals 11 residues. CDR1 is SGHTS, CDR2 YDEGEE, per germline. The germline V and J ends were trimmed by 4 bases and 11 bases, with 12 bases remaining between them. CDR3 sequence (DNA): TGTGCCAGCAGCCAACAGGGTAGGGCTTTCTTT. This encodes CASSQQGRAFF.

The chain is built from TRBV28 and TRBJ2-7, with D maybe TRBD1 (6 bases). V lost 6 bases, J lost 0 bases, and 24 bases lay in between. The CDR3 is 18 amino acids. Germline values: CDR1 MDHEN, CDR2 SYDVKM. CDR3 DNA sequence: TGTGCCAGCAGCCCTCGACTCGCGGACAGTTCTAGCTCCTACGAGCAGTACTTC. Its protein is CASSPRLADSSSSYEQYF.

This sequence joins TRBV7-9 and TRBJ2-7; 11 nucleotides align to TRBD2. Trimming at V came to 0 bases and at J to 3 bases, leaving 10 bases not matched to a gene. Germline loops: CDR1 SEHNR, CDR2 FQNEAQ (reference sequence). The CDR3 sequence is 18 residues long. CDR3 coding DNA: TGTGCCAGCAGCTTAGCGCTAAATCCGGGACTAGCGGACTACGAGCAGTACTTC. The encoded protein is CASSLALNPGLADYEQYF.

The chain has TRBV27 and TRBJ2-5; 10 bases map to TRBD1. This CDR3 has 16 residues. Germline V gene data show CDR1 as MNHEY and CDR2 as SMNVEV (reference sequence). V trimming: 3 bases; J trimming: 6 bases; junction bases outside the gene matches: 10. The CDR3 here is CASSLAGTGATKTQYF. DNA of the CDR3: TGTGCCAGCAGTTTGGCCGGGACAGGGGCAACAAAGACCCAGTACTTC.

The chain uses TRBV28 and TRBJ1-1; 10 nucleotides line up with TRBD1. The CDR3 contains 14 residues. The ends lost 6 bases at V and 6 bases at J; junction bases unmatched: 7. Germline assignment: CDR1 MDHEN and CDR2 SYDVKM. The CDR3 DNA sequence: TGTGCCAGCAGCTCAGCCGGACAGGGGGCTGAAGCTTTCTTT. Its protein is CASSSAGQGAEAFF.

The V and J genes are TRBV28 and TRBJ2-3; maybe TRBD2 (5 bases). In germline, CDR1 is MDHEN, CDR2 SYDVKM. Trimming took 2 bases from V and 5 from J, leaving 14 bases between them. The CDR3 consists of 15 residues. The CDR3 region is CASSLRGSLGDTQYF. The CDR3, as DNA: TGTGCCAGCAGTTTACGAGGGTCCCTGGGAGATACGCAGTATTTT.

A few counts support this clone. The chain uses TRBV29-1 and TRBJ1-1, with 9 bases aligning to TRBD1. V was clipped by 5 bases and J by 1 base; unmatched bases: 2. Germline assignment: CDR1 SQVTM and CDR2 ANQGSEA. The CDR3 contains 13 residues. The CDR3 loop is CSVHRGRNTEAFF. In nucleotides, the CDR3 is TGCAGCGTTCACAGGGGGCGGAACACTGAAGCTTTCTTT.

This clone was counted between two and nine times. For the CDR3, the DNA is TGCGCCAGCAGCTTGGATCAGGCCGACAATGAGCAGTTCTTC. It yields the protein CASSLDQADNEQFF. V is TRBV5-1 and J is TRBJ2-1; D unresolved. Germline-derived CDR1 and CDR2 are SGHRS and YFSETQ. This CDR3 comprises 14 residues. Trimming stripped 0 bases from V and 5 bases from J, with 9 bases between. Variable domain in full (rest from reference TRBV5-1 and TRBJ2-1): KAGVTQTPRYLIKTRGQQVTLSCSPISGHRSVSWYQQTPGQGLQFLFEYFSETQRNKGNFPGRFSGRQFSNSRSEMNVSTLELGDSALYLCASSLDQADNEQFFGPGTRLTVL.

The V gene is TRBV6-5, the J gene TRBJ1-3; D gene ambiguous. CDR3 length equals 15 residues. CDR1 and CDR2 from the germline V gene are MNHEY and SVGAGI. Trimming took 7 bases from V and 0 from J, leaving 13 bases between them. The DNA of the CDR3 is TGTGCCAGCAAAGACGGGGTAAACTCTGGAAACACCATATATTTT. Translating gives CASKDGVNSGNTIYF.

The gene calls are TRBV7-2 and TRBJ2-5; 11 nucleotides line up with TRBD1. Germline lookup yields CDR1 SGHTA and CDR2 FQGNSA. Trimming took 3 bases from V and 4 from J; bases not matched to a gene: 1. The CDR3 sequence is 14 residues long. The DNA of the CDR3 is TGTGCCAGCAGCTTCGGGACAGGGGGAGAGACCCAGTACTTC. This encodes CASSFGTGGETQYF.

V gene TRBV5-1 combines with J gene TRBJ1-2; D remains unclear. The germline CDR1 and CDR2 sequences are SGHRS and YFSETQ. Trimming shortened V by 0 bases and J by 4 bases, and 16 bases separated the two germline ends. The CDR3 contains 16 residues. CDR3 loop: CASSLDRAPHGYGYTF. The DNA of the CDR3 is TGCGCCAGCAGCTTGGATCGCGCCCCCCATGGCTATGGCTACACCTTC.

V usage is TRBV5-4 and J usage is TRBJ2-5, with 7 bases aligning to TRBD1. CDR3 length: 13 residues. The V gene end was trimmed by 7 bases and the J gene end by 4 bases; junction bases not matched to a gene: 7. Germline-derived CDR1 and CDR2 are SGHNT and YYREEE (reference sequence). The CDR3 protein is CASGGDRAETQYF. The CDR3 DNA follows: TGTGCCAGCGGGGGCGACAGGGCAGAGACCCAGTACTTC.

This clone occurred a few times. The gene calls are TRBV4-1 and TRBJ2-7, with TRBD2 matching over 9 bases. CDR3 length: 13 residues. After removal of 4 bases from V and 5 bases from J, the junction contained 3 bases not matched to a gene. Germline V gives CDR1 MGHRA, CDR2 YSYEKL. CDR3 bases: TGCGCCAGCAGCCTAGCGGGAGTTGACGAGCAGTACTTC. Translating gives CASSLAGVDEQYF.

The chain has TRBV30 and TRBJ2-7; a weak D match, TRBD2 (5 bases). Germline V gene data show CDR1 as GTSNPN and CDR2 as SVGIG (reference sequence). This CDR3 region has 13 residues. V was shortened by 3 bases and J by 1 base, with 10 bases between the two germline ends. CDR3 coding DNA: TGTGCCTGGAGGAGGGCCCCATCCTACGAGCAGTACTTC. This encodes CAWRRAPSYEQYF. The whole variable domain, remainder taken from reference TRBV30 and TRBJ2-7, is SQTIHQWPATLVQPVGSPLSLECTVEGTSNPNLYWYRQAAGRGLQLLFYSVGIGQISSEVPQNLSASRPQDRQFILSSKKLLLSDSGFYLCAWRRAPSYEQYFGPGTRLTVT.

On this clone: In the same sample, other DNA sequences code for this CDR3. The CDR3 reads CASSVQGTDTQYF. For the CDR3, the DNA is TGTGCCAGCAGCGTTCAGGGCACAGATACGCAGTATTTT. The chain combines TRBV9 with TRBJ2-3; no definite D call. Germline assignment: CDR1 SGDLS and CDR2 YYNGEE. Deletions cut 2 bases from V and 1 base from J, with 5 bases between. This CDR3 is 13 amino acids long. The whole variable domain, filled in from reference TRBV9 and TRBJ2-3, reads DSGVTQTPKHLITATGQRVTLRCSPRSGDLSVYWYQQSLDQGLQFLIQYYNGEERAKGNILERFSAQQFPDLHSELNLSSLELGDSALYFCASSVQGTDTQYFGPGTRLTVL.

The J gene is TRBJ1-2, the V gene TRBV30, with TRBD1 identical over 7 bases. This CDR3 region has 14 residues. Germline-derived CDR1 and CDR2 are GTSNPN and SVGIG (reference sequence). V dropped 5 bases and J dropped 5; count of bases not matched to a gene: 11. CDR3 sequence reads: CAWLRDRKFYGYTF. The CDR3, as DNA: TGTGCCTGGCTACGGGACAGAAAGTTTTATGGCTACACCTTC.

In this sample, this clone turned up once. The genes are TRBV28 and TRBJ2-1; 8 bases line up with TRBD2. CDR1 is MDHEN and CDR2 is SYDVKM in the germline V gene. V shed 5 bases and J 2 bases; nucleotides not matched to a gene: 5. The CDR3 spans 15 residues. Here the CDR3 reads CASSTGLVTYNEQFF. CDR3 bases: TGTGCCAGCAGTACGGGACTAGTGACCTACAATGAGCAGTTCTTC.

The genes are TRBV6-6 and TRBJ2-3; 9 bases align to TRBD2. In germline, CDR1 is MNHNY, CDR2 SVGAGI (reference sequence). After removal of 7 bases from V and 4 bases from J, the junction contained 9 bases not matched to a gene. CDR3 length: 15 amino acids. Here the CDR3 DNA reads TGTGCCAGCACCGATAGCGGGAGTTATGCAGATACGCAGTATTTT. Protein: CASTDSGSYADTQYF.